Shown below are 26 T cell receptor beta chains from a single sample sequenced in a study of CD8 T cells in ankylosing spondylitis. Regarding the study as a whole: Ankylosing spondylitis blood appeared to carry a characteristic TCR beta motif of fewer than 10 highly homologous variants.

Which antigens these TCRs recognize remains unknown. In TCRdb, the 5' RACE reads were re-called with MiXCR into one record per CDR3 protein. The data show around 390,000 distinct CDR3 sequences, with around 22% seen just once and around 17% held by the top ten. The source material was blood, either unsorted or a sorted T cell fraction (not recorded which). Source of these receptors: a male donor with ankylosing spondylitis.

This clonotype was counted between two and nine times. The chain joins TRBV12-3 or TRBV12-4 to TRBJ1-1; 7 nucleotides align to TRBD1. The CDR3 runs 15 residues. The J segment lost 1 base and the V segment lost 3 bases, leaving 5 bases of the junction unmatched. CDR3 sequence (DNA): TGTGCCAGCAGTTTGACCCGACAGGGGAACACTGAAGCTTTCTTT. This translates into CASSLTRQGNTEAFF.

The chain is built from TRBV29-1 and TRBJ2-1, with D possibly being TRBD2 (5 bases). Germline-derived CDR1 and CDR2 are SQVTM and ANQGSEA. CDR3 length equals 15 residues. V was cut by 6 bases and J by 0 bases, with 15 bases left in between. The CDR3 DNA sequence: TGCAGCGTCGCGGCGGGCAGTAGCTCCTACAATGAGCAGTTCTTC. It specifies CSVAAGSSSYNEQFF.

V usage is TRBV28 and J usage is TRBJ1-4, with TRBD1 identical over 7 bases. CDR1 MDHEN and CDR2 SYDVKM come from the germline V gene. J gave up 6 bases and V 6 bases, and 7 bases lay outside the gene matches. The length of the CDR3 is 14 residues. The CDR3 nucleotides are TGTGCCAGCAGCCCGGCAGGGGGTTATGAAAAACTGTTTTTT. It encodes CASSPAGGYEKLFF.

This clonotype was picked up many times. The V call is TRBV29-1, the J call TRBJ2-5; 11 bases align to TRBD2. This CDR3 comprises 13 residues. Germline values: CDR1 SQVTM, CDR2 ANQGSEA. The J segment lost 2 bases and the V segment lost 5 bases, leaving 1 base of the junction unmatched. In nucleotides, the CDR3 is TGCAGCGTTCTAGCGGGAGGACAAGAGACCCAGTACTTC. Encoded protein: CSVLAGGQETQYF.

V is TRBV12-3 or TRBV12-4 and J is TRBJ2-7; possibly TRBD1 for D (6 bases). The length of the CDR3 is 15 residues. Trimming removed 6 bases at V and 2 bases at J, with 17 bases between. The CDR3 loop reads CASSRSGGGPYEQYF. CDR3 bases: TGTGCCAGCAGCCGGAGTGGGGGCGGACCCTACGAGCAGTACTTC.

The chain combines TRBV29-1 with TRBJ1-1, with D possibly matching TRBD1 (5 bases). Germline assignment: CDR1 SQVTM and CDR2 ANQGSEA. V gave up 3 bases and J gave up 3 bases, with 11 bases separating them. CDR3 length: 13 amino acids. CDR3 amino acids: CSVDRAGHTEAFF. The CDR3 DNA follows: TGCAGCGTTGACAGGGCGGGTCACACTGAAGCTTTCTTT.

This chain uses TRBV28 with TRBJ2-1, with TRBD2 matching 7 bases. Germline V gives CDR1 MDHEN, CDR2 SYDVKM. After removal of 4 bases from V and 4 bases from J, the junction contained 10 bases not matched to a gene. The CDR3 has 16 amino acids. The CDR3, as DNA: TGTGCCAGCAGTTCACTAGCGTCCGTTCTTTACAATGAGCAGTTCTTC. Protein: CASSSLASVLYNEQFF. The whole variable domain, remainder taken from reference TRBV28 and TRBJ2-1, is DVKVTQSSRYLVKRTGEKVFLECVQDMDHENMFWYRQDPGLGLRLIYFSYDVKMKEKGDIPEGYSVSREKKERFSLILESASTNQTSMYLCASSSLASVLYNEQFFGPGTRLTVL.

The chain combines TRBV2 with TRBJ2-1, with 16 positions matching TRBD2. CDR1 and CDR2 (germline): SNHLY, FYNNEI. The CDR3 extends over 16 amino acids. Germline trimming cut 5 bases from V and 8 bases from J; bases unmatched to any gene: 6. The CDR3 DNA reads as TGTGCCAGCAGTCTCCCGGGACTAGCGGGAGGGTATGAGCAGTTCTTC. Translation gives CASSLPGLAGGYEQFF.

CDR3 amino acids: CAFTGTSYGYTF. The CDR3 DNA reads TGTGCCTTTACCGGGACCTCCTATGGCTACACCTTC. The chain is built from TRBV30 and TRBJ1-2, with D possibly TRBD1 on 5 matching bases. Per the germline V gene, CDR1 is GTSNPN and CDR2 is SVGIG (reference sequence). This CDR3 is built from 12 residues. V shed 7 bases and J shed 4 bases, with 13 bases lying between them.

This clonotype was detected a few times. This sequence joins TRBV3-1 and TRBJ2-1; D is unresolved. The CDR3 has 11 residues. The V end was cut by 1 base, the J end by 9 bases, with 4 bases between. Germline values: CDR1 LGHDT, CDR2 YNNKEL (reference sequence). CDR3 bases: TGTGCCAGCAGCCAAGTATTTGAGCAGTTCTTC. Protein product: CASSQVFEQFF.

The chain carries TRBV7-2 and TRBJ2-1, with a possible D match to TRBD2 (6 bases). The CDR3 loop spans 15 amino acids. Trimming left V 0 bases short and J 8 bases short, with 14 bases between. Germline CDR1 SGHTA, CDR2 FQGNSA. In nucleotides, the CDR3 is TGTGCCAGCAGCTTAGCTACAGGAGGGGATTATGAGCAGTTCTTC. It is translated as CASSLATGGDYEQFF.

The rearrangement joins TRBV5-1 to TRBJ2-1, with a tentative D call TRBD1 (5 bases). The ends were cut back, 1 base at V and 2 bases at J, with 10 bases in the middle. Germline CDR1 reads SGHRS; CDR2 reads YFSETQ. CDR3 length equals 15 residues. The CDR3 nucleotides read TGCGCCAGCAGCTTGTCGGACACCCCCTACAATGAGCAGTTCTTC. It translates to CASSLSDTPYNEQFF. Based on the CDR3 plus reference TRBV5-1 and TRBJ2-1, the full variable domain is KAGVTQTPRYLIKTRGQQVTLSCSPISGHRSVSWYQQTPGQGLQFLFEYFSETQRNKGNFPGRFSGRQFSNSRSEMNVSTLELGDSALYLCASSLSDTPYNEQFFGPGTRLTVL.

This clonotype was observed a handful of times. The gene calls are TRBV12-3 or TRBV12-4 and TRBJ2-7; D is unresolved. Between the trimmed V and J ends, which lost 1 base and 9 bases, there was a span of 13 bases. The CDR3 totals 13 residues. CDR3 sequence (DNA): TGTGCCAGCAGTTTAGGGACGACCCTAGGGCAGTACTTC. Amino acids: CASSLGTTLGQYF.

This clonotype was seen more than once but under ten times. The chain carries TRBV27 and TRBJ2-2; TRBD1 agrees at 8 bases. V trimming: 7 bases; J trimming: 6 bases; junction bases outside the gene matches: 7. The germline CDR1 and CDR2 sequences are MNHEY and SMNVEV (reference sequence). This CDR3 has 14 amino acids. In DNA, the CDR3 is TGTGCCAGCATGAGCAGGGGGCGATCCGGGGAGCTGTTTTTT. As protein: CASMSRGRSGELFF.

The J gene is TRBJ1-5, the V gene TRBV18, with TRBD1 matching over 7 bases. The junction had 6 bases not matched to a gene; V was cut back by 5 bases and J by 2 bases. Per the germline V gene, CDR1 is KGHSH and CDR2 is LQKENI. This CDR3 has 15 residues. CDR3 coding DNA: TGTGCCAGCTCATCCAGTACAGGGGGCAATCAGCCCCAGCATTTT. Translation: CASSSSTGGNQPQHF.

CDR3 in DNA: TGTGCCAGCAGCTTACAGCTTTCCCATTCACCCCTCCACTTT. Residues: CASSLQLSHSPLHF. V usage is TRBV7-8 and J usage is TRBJ1-6, with D uncertain. The CDR3 runs to 14 residues. CDR1 SGHVS and CDR2 FQNEAQ come from the germline V gene. The V end lost 2 bases, the J end lost 8 bases, and 10 bases lay between the germline ends.

The chain employs TRBV20-1 and TRBJ1-5; D unclear. Trimming pared 7 bases from V and 11 bases from J, leaving 12 bases between. The germline gives CDR1 DFQATT, CDR2 SNEGSKA (reference sequence). The CDR3 spans 10 residues. CDR3 bases: TGCAGTGTCCTGACCAAGGCCCAGCATTTT. This gives the protein CSVLTKAQHF.

This clonotype was observed a handful of times. The CDR3 DNA follows: TGTGCCAGTAGTCCTCTAGCGGGAGGTTGGACGCAGTATTTT. Translating gives CASSPLAGGWTQYF. V is TRBV19 and J is TRBJ2-3; 11 bases fit TRBD2. There are 14 residues in the CDR3. Germline values: CDR1 LNHDA, CDR2 SQIVND (reference sequence). Trimming at V came to 5 bases and at J to 9 bases, leaving 7 bases not matched to a gene.

This clonotype was found many times. The chain joins TRBV12-3 or TRBV12-4 to TRBJ2-7, with a tentative D call TRBD2 (6 bases). V was shortened by 5 bases and J by 5 bases, with 13 bases between the two germline ends. The CDR3 length is 13 residues. The CDR3 sequence: CASSGPSGDEQYF. CDR3 bases: TGTGCCAGCAGTGGCCCCTCGGGAGACGAGCAGTACTTC.

In its sample, this clonotype was seen a few times. The V and J genes are TRBV6-2 or TRBV6-3 and TRBJ1-2; unclear D gene. Germline V CDR1 and CDR2: MNHEY, SVGEGT. The CDR3 runs 14 residues. The V end lost 6 bases, the J end lost 5 bases, and 16 bases lay between the germline ends. This CDR3 is CASRVRDTDYGYTF. DNA of the CDR3: TGTGCCAGCAGGGTCCGGGATACAGATTATGGCTACACCTTC.

This clonotype was counted between two and nine times. J is TRBJ2-3 and V is TRBV5-1, with D uncertain. With 2 bases removed from V and 1 base from J, the gap between germline ends came to 14 bases. The CDR3 is 16 amino acids. Germline-derived CDR1 and CDR2 are SGHRS and YFSETQ. The CDR3, as DNA: TGCGCCAGCAGCTTACGTAGAGAGTGGGGCACAGATACGCAGTATTTT. This gives the protein CASSLRREWGTDTQYF. The complete variable domain, with remaining parts taken from reference TRBV5-1 and TRBJ2-3, reads KAGVTQTPRYLIKTRGQQVTLSCSPISGHRSVSWYQQTPGQGLQFLFEYFSETQRNKGNFPGRFSGRQFSNSRSEMNVSTLELGDSALYLCASSLRREWGTDTQYFGPGTRLTVL.

V usage is TRBV5-1 and J usage is TRBJ1-4, with 7 bases fitting TRBD1. CDR1 is SGHRS and CDR2 is YFSETQ in the germline V gene. J lost 5 bases, V lost 2 bases, and 12 bases had no gene match. The CDR3 is made up of 17 amino acids. In nucleotides, the CDR3 is TGCGCCAGCAGCTTAACAGGGGCCATTGGGGTGAATGAAAAACTGTTTTTT. Its translation: CASSLTGAIGVNEKLFF.

The chain uses TRBV4-1 and TRBJ2-3; 7 positions agree with TRBD1. The trim removed 4 bases at V and 5 bases at J, leaving 9 bases unmatched. CDR1 MGHRA and CDR2 YSYEKL come from the germline V gene. The CDR3 spans 15 residues. CDR3 sequence: CASSLQGRGVDTQYF. The DNA of the CDR3 is TGCGCCAGCAGCCTACAGGGGCGAGGGGTAGATACGCAGTATTTT.

The chain links TRBV2 to TRBJ2-2, with 10 bases fitting TRBD1. The germline V gene has CDR1 SNHLY and CDR2 FYNNEI. The CDR3 consists of 15 residues. Trimming at V came to 8 bases and at J to 4 bases, leaving 7 bases not matched to a gene. The CDR3 sequence: CASGPGQGFTGELFF. Written as DNA, the CDR3 is TGTGCCAGCGGACCGGGACAGGGGTTCACCGGGGAGCTGTTTTTT. Looking up the rest from reference TRBV2 and TRBJ2-2 gives the full variable domain: EPEVTQTPSHQVTQMGQEVILRCVPISNHLYFYWYRQILGQKVEFLVSFYNNEISEKSEIFDDQFSVERPDGSNFTLKIRSTKLEDSAMYFCASGPGQGFTGELFFGEGSRLTVL.

The chain carries TRBV5-6 and TRBJ1-6; 10 nucleotides align to TRBD1. The germline gives CDR1 SGHDT, CDR2 YYEEEE. The CDR3 runs 14 residues. Unmatched junction bases numbered 0, after V lost 3 bases and J lost 6 bases. CDR3 region: CASSWDRGNSPLHF. The CDR3 DNA is TGTGCCAGCAGCTGGGACAGGGGTAATTCACCCCTCCACTTT.

The gene calls are TRBV15 and TRBJ1-4; D gene ambiguous. Germline V CDR1 and CDR2: LNHNV, YYDKDF (reference sequence). Trimming removed 1 base from V and 6 bases from J, with 6 bases in between. The length of the CDR3 is 13 residues. The CDR3 loop is CATSRGYYEKLFF. The CDR3 nucleotides read TGTGCCACCAGCAGAGGGTATTATGAAAAACTGTTTTTT.